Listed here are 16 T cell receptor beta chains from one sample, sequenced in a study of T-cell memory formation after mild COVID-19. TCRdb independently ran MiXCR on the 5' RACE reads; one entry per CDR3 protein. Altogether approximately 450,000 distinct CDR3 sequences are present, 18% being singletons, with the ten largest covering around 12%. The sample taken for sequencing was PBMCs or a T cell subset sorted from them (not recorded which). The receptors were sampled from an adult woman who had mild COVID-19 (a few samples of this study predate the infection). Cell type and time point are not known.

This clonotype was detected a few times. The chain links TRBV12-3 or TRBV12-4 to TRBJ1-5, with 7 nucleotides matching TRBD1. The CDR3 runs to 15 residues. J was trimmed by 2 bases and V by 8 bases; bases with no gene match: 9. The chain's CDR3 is CASGSGQVRNQPQHF. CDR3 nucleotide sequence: TGTGCCAGCGGATCCGGACAGGTCCGCAATCAGCCCCAGCATTTT.

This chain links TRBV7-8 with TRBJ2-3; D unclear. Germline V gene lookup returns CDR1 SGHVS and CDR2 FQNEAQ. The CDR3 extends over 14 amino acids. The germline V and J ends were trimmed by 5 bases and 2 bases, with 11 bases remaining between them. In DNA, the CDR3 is TGTGCCAGCAGCCCATCTATGGCCACAGATACGCAGTATTTT. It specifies CASSPSMATDTQYF.

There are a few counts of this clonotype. CDR3 loop: CSARDRKRGPVYNSPLHF. CDR3 bases: TGCAGTGCTAGAGATAGGAAGAGAGGGCCGGTGTATAATTCACCCCTCCACTTT. J is TRBJ1-6 and V is TRBV20-1; D is undetermined. The V end lost 0 bases, the J end lost 4 bases, and 19 bases lay between the germline ends. Germline CDR1 DFQATT, CDR2 SNEGSKA (reference sequence). This CDR3 region has 18 residues.

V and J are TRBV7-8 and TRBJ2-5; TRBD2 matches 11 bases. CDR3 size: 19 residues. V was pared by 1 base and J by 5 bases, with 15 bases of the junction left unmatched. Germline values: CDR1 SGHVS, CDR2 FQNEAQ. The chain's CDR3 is CASSLDRLAGGSAGETQYF. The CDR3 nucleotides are TGTGCCAGCAGCTTAGATCGATTAGCGGGAGGGTCTGCGGGGGAGACCCAGTACTTC. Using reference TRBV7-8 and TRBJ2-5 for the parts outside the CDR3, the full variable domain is GAGVSQSPRYKVAKRGQDVALRCDPISGHVSLFWYQQALGQGPEFLTYFQNEAQLDKSGLPSDRFFAERPEGSVSTLKIQRTQQEDSAVYLCASSLDRLAGGSAGETQYFGPGTRLLVL.

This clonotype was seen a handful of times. The CDR3 protein is CASSFGLAGALDTQYF. CDR3 DNA: TGTGCCAGTAGCTTTGGACTAGCGGGGGCCCTAGATACGCAGTATTTT. The chain recombines TRBV19 with TRBJ2-3, with 13 nucleotides matching TRBD2. CDR1 and CDR2 from the germline V gene are LNHDA and SQIVND (reference sequence). The CDR3 covers 16 residues. With 6 bases clipped from V and 5 bases from J, the junction kept 8 bases outside the gene matches. The entire variable domain, with the rest obtained from reference TRBV19 and TRBJ2-3, is as follows: DGGITQSPKYLFRKEGQNVTLSCEQNLNHDAMYWYRQDPGQGLRLIYYSQIVNDFQKGDIAEGYSVSREKKESFPLTVTSAQKNPTAFYLCASSFGLAGALDTQYFGPGTRLTVL.

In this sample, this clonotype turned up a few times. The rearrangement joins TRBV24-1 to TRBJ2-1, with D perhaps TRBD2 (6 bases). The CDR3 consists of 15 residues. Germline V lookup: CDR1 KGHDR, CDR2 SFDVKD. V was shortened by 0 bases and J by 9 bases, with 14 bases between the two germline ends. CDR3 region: CATSDLHGRGSEQFF. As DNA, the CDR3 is TGTGCCACCAGTGATTTGCACGGGAGAGGGAGTGAGCAGTTCTTC.

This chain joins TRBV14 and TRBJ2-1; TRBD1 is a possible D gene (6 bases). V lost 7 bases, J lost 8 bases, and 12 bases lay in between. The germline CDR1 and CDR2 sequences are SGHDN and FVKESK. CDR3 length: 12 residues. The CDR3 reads CASNWAGDEQFF. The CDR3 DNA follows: TGTGCCAGCAACTGGGCAGGGGATGAGCAGTTCTTC.

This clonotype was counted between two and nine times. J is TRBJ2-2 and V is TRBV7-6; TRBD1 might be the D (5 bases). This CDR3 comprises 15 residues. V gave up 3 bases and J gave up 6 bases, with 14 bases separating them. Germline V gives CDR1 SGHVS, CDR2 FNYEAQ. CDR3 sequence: CASSLAWQGAGELFF. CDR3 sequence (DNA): TGTGCCAGCAGCTTGGCCTGGCAAGGGGCCGGGGAGCTGTTTTTT.

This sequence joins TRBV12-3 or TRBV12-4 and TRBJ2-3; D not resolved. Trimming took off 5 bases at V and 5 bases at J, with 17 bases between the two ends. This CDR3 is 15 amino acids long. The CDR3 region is CASSPGLTKIDTQYF. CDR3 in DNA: TGTGCCAGCAGTCCGGGCCTCACTAAAATAGATACGCAGTATTTT.

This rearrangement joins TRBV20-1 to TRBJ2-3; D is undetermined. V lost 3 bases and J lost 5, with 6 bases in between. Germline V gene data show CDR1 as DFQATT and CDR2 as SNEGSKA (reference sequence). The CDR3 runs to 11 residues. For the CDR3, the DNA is TGCAGTGCTAGTCGTGGAGATACGCAGTATTTT. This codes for CSASRGDTQYF.

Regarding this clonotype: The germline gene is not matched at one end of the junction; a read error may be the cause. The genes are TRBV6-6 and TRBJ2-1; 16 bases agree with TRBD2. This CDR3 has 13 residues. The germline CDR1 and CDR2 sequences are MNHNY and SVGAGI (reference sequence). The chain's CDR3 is CASSPGTSGRAIF. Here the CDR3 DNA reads TGTGCCAGCAGCCCCGGGACTAGCGGGAGGGCCATCTTC.

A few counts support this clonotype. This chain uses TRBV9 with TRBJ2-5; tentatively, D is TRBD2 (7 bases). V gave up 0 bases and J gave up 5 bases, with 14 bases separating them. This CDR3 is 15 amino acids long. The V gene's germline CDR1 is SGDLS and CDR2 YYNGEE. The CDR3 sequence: CASSVDGGPGETQYF. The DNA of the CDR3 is TGTGCCAGCAGCGTAGACGGGGGGCCGGGGGAGACCCAGTACTTC.

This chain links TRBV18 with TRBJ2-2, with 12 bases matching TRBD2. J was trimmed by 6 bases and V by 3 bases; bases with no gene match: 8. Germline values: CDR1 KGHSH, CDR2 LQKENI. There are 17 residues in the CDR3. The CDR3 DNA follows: TGTGCCAGCTCACCTTGGACTAGCGGGAAGTTTCCCGGGGAGCTGTTTTTT. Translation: CASSPWTSGKFPGELFF.

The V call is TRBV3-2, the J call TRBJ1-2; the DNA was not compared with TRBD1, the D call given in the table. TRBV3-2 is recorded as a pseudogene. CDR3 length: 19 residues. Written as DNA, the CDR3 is TGTGCCAGCAGCCAAGATATTTGGAGGACAGGACAATGGGGCTATGGCTACACCTTC. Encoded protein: CASSQDIWRTGQWGYGYTF.

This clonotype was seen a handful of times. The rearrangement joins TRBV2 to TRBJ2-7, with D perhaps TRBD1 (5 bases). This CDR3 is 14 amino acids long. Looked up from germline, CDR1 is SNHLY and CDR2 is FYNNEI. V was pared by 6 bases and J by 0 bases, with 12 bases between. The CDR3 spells CASRDNQNSYEQYF. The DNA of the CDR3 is TGTGCCAGCAGGGACAATCAAAACTCCTACGAGCAGTACTTC. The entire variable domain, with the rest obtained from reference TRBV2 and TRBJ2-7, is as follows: EPEVTQTPSHQVTQMGQEVILRCVPISNHLYFYWYRQILGQKVEFLVSFYNNEISEKSEIFDDQFSVERPDGSNFTLKIRSTKLEDSAMYFCASRDNQNSYEQYFGPGTRLTVT.

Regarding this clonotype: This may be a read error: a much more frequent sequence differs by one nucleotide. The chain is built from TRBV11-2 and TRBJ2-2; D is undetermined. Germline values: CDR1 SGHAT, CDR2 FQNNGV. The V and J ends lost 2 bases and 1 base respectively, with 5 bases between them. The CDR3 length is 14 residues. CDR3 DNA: TGTGCCAGCAGCTTATGGGAGAACACCGGGGAGCTGTTTTTT. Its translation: CASSLWENTGELFF.